This T cell receptor beta chain was identified in a study of shared clonotypes between healthy human individuals (dated by TCRdb to about 2020). The study in broad terms: The cohort comprised a couple of women and a few men aged 18 to 49 years. Blood TCR repertoires of five healthy adults were deeply sequenced to estimate repertoire size and the extent of clonotype sharing between individuals. To increase sequencing depth and limit assay-specific biases, TCR repertoire library preparation and sequencing were carried out by different laboratories using diverse techniques. Each donor's leukapheresis produced roughly between roughly 0.85 and 9.5 billion PBMCs. Broad study findings and their caveats: Only blood was sampled, and tissue TCR repertoires likely differ from those in blood. Pairwise subsampling led to the expectation that sequencing depth would affect the degree of clonotype sharing among donors. The small number of donors limited the genetic and exposure-history diversity represented.

On this clone itself: The target of this receptor is not known. Base quality data are lacking; no much larger clone is found one base away.

Healthy HIV-negative adults with no recently reported acute infections or vaccinations were included as donors. Every donor was a Caucasian adult residing in Nashville, Tennessee, USA. In the unsorted samples, 87 million or so PBMCs were counted, and genomic DNA was extracted using the QIAamp DNA Blood Mini kit. Blood was collected by leukapheresis, and PBMCs were isolated by Ficoll-Histopaque density gradient centrifugation and then cryopreserved in liquid nitrogen vapor phase. Using the deep immunoSEQ assay, multiplex PCR amplified TCR CDR3 regions from genomic DNA. Genomic DNA extracted from each cell subset was distributed evenly over all wells of several immunoSEQ 96-well plates, and each plate served as one replicate. For unsorted PBMC, each replicate PCR was loaded with roughly 270 ng genomic DNA, equivalent to roughly 31,000 T cell genomes. Ten immunoSEQ deep assay plates were used to sequence unsorted PBMC genomic DNA. The purified libraries were quantified using a Qubit 3.0 fluorometer, sized with a Bioanalyzer 2100, and then quantified again using the KAPA Library Quantification kit. A separate single-read 150-cycle Illumina NextSeq 550 flow cell was used to sequence each immunoSEQ 96-well plate. The authors processed their data as follows. The immunoSEQ output contained only junctional sequences without quality scores, so filtering could not match that applied to full-length reads. To assign V/J genes and CDR3, sequences were annotated against IMGT germline references using PyIR, a Python wrapper for IgBLAST v1.9. Reads were filtered out if the reads had weak V/J assignments (E-value above 1e-6), no CDR3, stop codons, out-of-frame junctions, or ambiguous translated residues. A V3J clonotype was defined by an identical inferred V gene, J gene, and CDR3 amino acid sequence. The percentage overlap between two repertoires was calculated by dividing the number of shared unique clonotypes by the size of the smaller repertoire. Repertoire richness was assessed with RTK rarefaction, the Chao1 estimator, and Recon v2.1 estimates of unobserved clonotypes. The immuneACCESS repertoire file appears here via TCRdb, limited to in-frame rearrangements. These files lack a portion of the clones; in checked studies, under half of the deficit traces to unresolved V genes, and the cause of the others is not known. V and J calls and clone size are copied from that table; D and trimming were computed from the DNA. The table for this sample lists hundreds of thousands of clones; approximately 80% of them were counted only once. Jointly, the top ten make up under 15% of the sample.

From cysteine to phenylalanine, the CDR3 is 14 amino acids long. Here the CDR3 DNA is all that survives: 42 bases in frame from base 1. Per the germline V gene (reference sequence), MNHEY is the CDR1 and SMNVEV is the CDR2. At the junction V is shortened by 5 bases and J by 3 bases, with 11 bases in between. The sequenced sample consisted of PBMCs. The receptor comes from a woman in her 40s in good health. Some clones in this sample may be carry-over from other donors' samples. The V and J segments used are TRBV27 and TRBJ1-5; matching of 5 bases hints at TRBD1 as the D gene. The CDR3 protein sequence reads: CASSLTVSNQPQHF. The DNA sequence is TGTGCCAGCAGTCTGACAGTCTCCAATCAGCCCCAGCATTTT.